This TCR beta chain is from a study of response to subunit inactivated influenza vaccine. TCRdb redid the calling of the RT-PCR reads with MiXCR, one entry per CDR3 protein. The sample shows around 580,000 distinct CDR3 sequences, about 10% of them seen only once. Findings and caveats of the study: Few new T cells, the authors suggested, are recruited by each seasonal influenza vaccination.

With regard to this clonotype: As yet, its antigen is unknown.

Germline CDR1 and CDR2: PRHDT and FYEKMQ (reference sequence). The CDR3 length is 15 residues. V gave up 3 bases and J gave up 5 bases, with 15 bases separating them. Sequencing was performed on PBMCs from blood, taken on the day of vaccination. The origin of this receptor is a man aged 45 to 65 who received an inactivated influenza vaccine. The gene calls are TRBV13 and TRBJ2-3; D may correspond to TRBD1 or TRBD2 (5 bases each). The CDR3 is CASSFPRELGDTQYF. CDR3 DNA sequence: TGTGCCAGCAGCTTCCCCAGGGAGTTGGGAGATACGCAGTATTTT. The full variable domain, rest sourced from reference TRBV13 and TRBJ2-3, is AAGVIQSPRHLIKEKRETATLKCYPIPRHDTVYWYQQGPGQDPQFLISFYEKMQSDKGSIPDRFSAQQFSDYHSELNMSSLELGDSALYFCASSFPRELGDTQYFGPGTRLTVL.